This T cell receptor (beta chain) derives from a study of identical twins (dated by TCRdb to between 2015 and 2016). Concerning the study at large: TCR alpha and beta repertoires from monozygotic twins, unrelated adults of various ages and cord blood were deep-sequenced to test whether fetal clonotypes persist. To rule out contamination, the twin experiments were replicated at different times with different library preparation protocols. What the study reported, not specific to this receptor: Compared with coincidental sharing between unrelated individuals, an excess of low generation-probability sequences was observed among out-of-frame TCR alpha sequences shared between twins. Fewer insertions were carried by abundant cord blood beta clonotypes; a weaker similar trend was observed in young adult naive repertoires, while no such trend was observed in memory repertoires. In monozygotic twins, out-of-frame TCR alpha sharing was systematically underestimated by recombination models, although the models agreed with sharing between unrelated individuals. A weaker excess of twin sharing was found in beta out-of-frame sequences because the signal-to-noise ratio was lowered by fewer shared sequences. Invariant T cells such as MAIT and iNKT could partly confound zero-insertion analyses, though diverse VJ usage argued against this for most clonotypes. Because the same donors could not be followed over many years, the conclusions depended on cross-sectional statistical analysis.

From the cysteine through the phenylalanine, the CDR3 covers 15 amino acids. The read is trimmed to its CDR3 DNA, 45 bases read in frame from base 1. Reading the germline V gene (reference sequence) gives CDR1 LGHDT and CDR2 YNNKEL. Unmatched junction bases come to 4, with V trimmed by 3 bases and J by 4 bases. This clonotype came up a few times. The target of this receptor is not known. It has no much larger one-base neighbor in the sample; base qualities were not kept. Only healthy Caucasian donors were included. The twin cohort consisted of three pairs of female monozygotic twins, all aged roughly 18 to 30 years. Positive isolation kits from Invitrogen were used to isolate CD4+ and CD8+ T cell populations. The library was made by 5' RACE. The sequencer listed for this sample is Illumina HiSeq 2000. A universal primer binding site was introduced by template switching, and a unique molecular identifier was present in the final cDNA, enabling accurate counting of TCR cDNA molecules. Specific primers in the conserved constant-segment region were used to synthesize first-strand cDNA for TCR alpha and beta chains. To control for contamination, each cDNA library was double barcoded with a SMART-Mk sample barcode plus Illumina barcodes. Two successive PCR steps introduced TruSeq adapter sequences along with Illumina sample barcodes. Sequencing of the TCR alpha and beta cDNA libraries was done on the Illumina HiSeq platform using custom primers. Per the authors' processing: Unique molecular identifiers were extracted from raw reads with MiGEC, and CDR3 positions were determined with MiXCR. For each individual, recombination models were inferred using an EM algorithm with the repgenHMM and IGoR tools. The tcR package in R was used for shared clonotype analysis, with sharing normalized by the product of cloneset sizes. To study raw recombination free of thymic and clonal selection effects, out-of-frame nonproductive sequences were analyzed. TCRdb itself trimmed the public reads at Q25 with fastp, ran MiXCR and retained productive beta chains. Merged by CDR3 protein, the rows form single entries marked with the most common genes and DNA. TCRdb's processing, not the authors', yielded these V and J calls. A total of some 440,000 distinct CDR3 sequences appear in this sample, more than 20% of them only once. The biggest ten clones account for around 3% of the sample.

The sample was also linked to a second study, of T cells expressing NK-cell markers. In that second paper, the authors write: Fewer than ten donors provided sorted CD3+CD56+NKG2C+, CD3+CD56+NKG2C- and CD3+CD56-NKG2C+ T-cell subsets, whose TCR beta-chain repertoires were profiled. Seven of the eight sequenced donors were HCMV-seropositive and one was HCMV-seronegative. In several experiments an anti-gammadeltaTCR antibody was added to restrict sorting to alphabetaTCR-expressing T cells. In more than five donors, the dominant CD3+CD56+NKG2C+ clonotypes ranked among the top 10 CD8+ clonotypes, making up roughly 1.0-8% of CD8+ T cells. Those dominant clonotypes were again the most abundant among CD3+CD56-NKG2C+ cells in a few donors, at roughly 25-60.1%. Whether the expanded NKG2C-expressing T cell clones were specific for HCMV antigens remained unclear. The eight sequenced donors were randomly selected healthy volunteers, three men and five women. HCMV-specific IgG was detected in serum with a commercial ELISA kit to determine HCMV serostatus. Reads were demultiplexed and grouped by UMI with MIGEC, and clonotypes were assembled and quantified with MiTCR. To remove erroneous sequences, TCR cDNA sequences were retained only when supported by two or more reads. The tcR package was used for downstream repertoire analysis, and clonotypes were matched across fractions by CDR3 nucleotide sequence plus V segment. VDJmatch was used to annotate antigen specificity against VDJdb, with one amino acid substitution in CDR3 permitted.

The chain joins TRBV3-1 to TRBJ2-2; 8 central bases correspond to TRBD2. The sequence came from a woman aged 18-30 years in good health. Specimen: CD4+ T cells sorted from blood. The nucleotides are TGTGCCAGCAGCCACGGGGGGGGATTCACCGGGGAGCTGTTTTTT. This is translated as CASSHGGGFTGELFF.